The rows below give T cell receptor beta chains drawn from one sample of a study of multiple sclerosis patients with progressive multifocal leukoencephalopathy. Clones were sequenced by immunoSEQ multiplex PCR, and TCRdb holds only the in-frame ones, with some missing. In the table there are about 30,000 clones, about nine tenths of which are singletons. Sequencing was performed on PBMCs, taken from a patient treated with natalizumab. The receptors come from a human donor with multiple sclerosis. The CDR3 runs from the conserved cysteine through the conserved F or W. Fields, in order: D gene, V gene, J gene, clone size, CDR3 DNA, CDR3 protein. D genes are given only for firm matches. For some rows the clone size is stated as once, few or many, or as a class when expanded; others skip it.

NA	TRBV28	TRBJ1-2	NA	TGTGCCGCCCCGGGGACCCGGCGGGGAGGCTACACCTTC	CAAPGTRRGGYTF
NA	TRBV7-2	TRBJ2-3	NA	TGTGCCAGCAGCTCGGGGGACAGCCGAGATACGCAGTATTTT	CASSSGDSRDTQYF
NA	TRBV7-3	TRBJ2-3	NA	TGTGCCAGCAGCTTCTATCCCAGCGAGGGCACAGATACGCAGTATTTT	CASSFYPSEGTDTQYF
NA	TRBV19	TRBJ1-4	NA	TGTGCCAGTAGATCGGGGGGGACCGGTGAAAAACTGTTTTTT	CASRSGGTGEKLFF
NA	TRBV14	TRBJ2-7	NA	TGTGCCAGCAGCCCCGGGACATTCGGGCTTATCTCGCACGAGCAGTACTTC	CASSPGTFGLISHEQYF
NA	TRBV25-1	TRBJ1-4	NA	TGTGCCAGCAGAGGGGGTCGGAATGAAAAACTGTTTTTT	CASRGGRNEKLFF
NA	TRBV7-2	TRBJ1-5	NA	TGTGCCAGCAGCTTCGGACTCAATCAGCCCCAGCATTTT	CASSFGLNQPQHF
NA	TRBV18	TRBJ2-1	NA	TGTGCCAGCTCACCTCCAAATGGGCGGGGAGGATTGTACAATGAGCAGTTCTTC	CASSPPNGRGGLYNEQFF
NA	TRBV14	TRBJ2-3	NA	TGTGCCAGCAGCCAATTCCCCATTGCGCGGGGAACAGATACGCAGTATTTT	CASSQFPIARGTDTQYF
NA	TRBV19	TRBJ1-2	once	TGTGCCAGTAGTCCCACGGGGTCAGGCTATGGCTACACCTTC	CASSPTGSGYGYTF
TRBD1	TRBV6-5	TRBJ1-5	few	TGTGCCAGCAAAGAGGACAGGGGTTCGTCCCAGCATTTT	CASKEDRGSSQHF
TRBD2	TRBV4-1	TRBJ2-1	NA	TGCGCCAGCAGCCTTATACCCTCACGACTAGCGGGTCCGGTAAGGTCCTACAATGAGCAGTTCTTC	CASSLIPSRLAGPVRSYNEQFF
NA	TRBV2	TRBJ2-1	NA	TGTGCCAGCAGTGATTCGGCGGACTACAATGAGCAGTTCTTC	CASSDSADYNEQFF
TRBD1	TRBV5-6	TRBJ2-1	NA	TGTGCCAGCAGCCCTAACGACAGGGCGAAGCAGTTCTTC	CASSPNDRAKQFF
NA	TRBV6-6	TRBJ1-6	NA	TGTGCCAGCAGTTACGGGGAGGCCCGTAATAATTCACCCCTCCACTTT	CASSYGEARNNSPLHF
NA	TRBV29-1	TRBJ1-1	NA	TGCAGCGCCTACAGGGCGAACACTGAAGCTTTCTTT	CSAYRANTEAFF
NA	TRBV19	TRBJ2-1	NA	TGTGCCAGTAGCCTTCCCCCGACAGGGGGCTTCTCGGGCGGGAGGGGGAATGAGCAGTTCTTC	CASSLPPTGGFSGGRGNEQFF
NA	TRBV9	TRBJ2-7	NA	TGTGCCAGCAGCGCCAGCGGGACAGGTCGTTACGAGCAGTACTTC	CASSASGTGRYEQYF
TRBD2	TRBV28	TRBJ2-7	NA	TGTGCCACCCGAAACCTGGGACTAGCGGGAACTGCGTACGAGCAGTACTTC	CATRNLGLAGTAYEQYF
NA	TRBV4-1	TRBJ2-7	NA	TGCGCCAGCAGCCAAGACAGGGCCGTGGTCTACGAGCAGTACTTC	CASSQDRAVVYEQYF
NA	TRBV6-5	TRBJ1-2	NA	TGTGCCAGCAGCTCAGGGGAAACGAGTGGCTACACCTTC	CASSSGETSGYTF
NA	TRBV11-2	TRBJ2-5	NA	TGTGCCAGCAGCTCACCCTGGGGAGCGGCAGAGCAGTACTTC	CASSSPWGAAEQYF
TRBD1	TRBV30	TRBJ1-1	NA	TGTGCCGACAAACCAGGGGGCATGAACACTGGAGCTTTCTTT	CADKPGGMNTGAFF
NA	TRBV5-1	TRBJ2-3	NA	TGCGCCAGCAGCTTAGGAGAAATCACAGATACGCAGTATTTT	CASSLGEITDTQYF
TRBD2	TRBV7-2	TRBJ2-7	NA	TGTGCCAGCAGCTTGTTCTTAGCGGGAGAGCAGTACTTC	CASSLFLAGEQYF
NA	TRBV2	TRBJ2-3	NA	TGTGCCAGCAGTGAAAGTGGTGGTTATGGGCAGTATTTT	CASSESGGYGQYF
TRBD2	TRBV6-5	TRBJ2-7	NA	TGTGCCAGCAGTGCGCCGGGACTAGCGACTTACGAGCAGTACTTC	CASSAPGLATYEQYF